The entry below gives a single T cell receptor (beta chain) sequence along with its context. Its antigen target is currently unknown. No quality values exist for individual bases; no much larger clone is one base distant. The CDR3, cysteine through phenylalanine, is 16 amino acids long. The read is trimmed to its CDR3 DNA, 48 bases read in frame from base 1. Clipping removes 2 bases from V and 4 bases from J, with 6 as the unmatched junction base count. Taken from the germline V gene (reference sequence), the CDR1 and CDR2 loops are LGHDT and YNNKEL. The record originates from a study of blood T cell repertoires in COVID-19 (dated by TCRdb to about 2020). General notes on the study: Samples covering the acute and convalescent phases of COVID-19 were provided by collaborators in the United States, Italy and Spain. Samples came from the ongoing ImmuneRACE study (first 160 participants) plus 1,254 subjects from 6 global collaborators. Nearly every sample came with metadata listing a de-identified subject ID, COVID-19 status, age in years and sex. Where HLA class I and class II types were available, the types were taken from metadata supplied by the sample provider, not from assay-based typing. The prospective study material was composed of cDNA or gDNA derived from T cells, B-cell-depleted T cells, or PBMCs. The repertoires were released in a freely available public database meant as a resource for research on the immune response to SARS-CoV-2. Deeply sampled blood TCRbeta repertoires from subjects exposed to, actively infected with, or recovered from COVID-19 were included in the dataset. The investigation overall reported the following: How much clinical and demographic metadata was included differed by source and by participant, and the metadata was provided uncurated.

One collaborating source in Seattle enrolled patients while the patients were actively infected and followed the patients over time throughout the course of disease. Whole blood was collected in K2EDTA tubes by collaborating institutions according to the institutions' own protocols. For TCRbeta analysis, collaborators shipped samples as frozen whole blood, isolated PBMCs, or DNA extracted from either of those sample types. TCRbeta CDR3 regions were amplified from genomic DNA by means of the immunoSEQ Assay, a bias-controlled multiplex PCR. The published analysis was carried out like this. Nucleated cell counts per sample were estimated from amplification of reference gene primers within the assay. Sequence reads were collapsed and filtered to measure the absolute abundance of every unique TCRbeta CDR3 rearrangement. Productive Simpson clonality was computed per sample as the square root of Simpson's diversity index over productive rearrangements. TCRdb holds this immuneACCESS table with in-frame rearrangements only. Some clones are missing; in checked studies, unresolved V genes explain under half, and the rest has no known cause. Clone size and the V and J calls come from that table; the DNA yielded D and trimming. In all, the sample holds approximately 60,000 clones, and roughly 90% of those were seen once. Jointly, the top ten make up around a fifth of the sample.

The material sequenced was peripheral blood. This chain is built from TRBV3-1 (or the pseudogene TRBV3-2) and TRBJ2-1, with TRBD1 identical over 9 junction bases. This clonotype was obtained from an elderly woman with COVID-19, enrolled during active disease. CDR3 loop: CASSQRTGGAYNEQFF. The sequence in DNA is TGTGCCAGCAGCCAACGCACAGGGGGCGCGTACAATGAGCAGTTCTTC.